This TCR beta chain was found in a study of blood T cell repertoires in COVID-19. Turning to the study itself: Spain, Italy and the United States supplied samples that represented acute and convalescent COVID-19. From T cells, B-cell-depleted T cells, or PBMCs came the material, which was cDNA or gDNA.

Trimming took off 4 bases at V and 5 bases at J, with 8 bases between the two ends. The CDR3 is made up of 12 amino acids. Looked up from germline, CDR1 is MNHEY and CDR2 is SVGAGI. This clone has only one observation. Original processing methods: Researchers report that nucleated cell counts were estimated from reference gene primer amplification. The table came from immunoSEQ multiplex PCR; TCRdb's copy has only in-frame clones and leaves some out. The V and J calls and the clone size are those of that table, but D and trimming were determined from the DNA. The data show about 54,000 clones, about 87% seen once.

The TCR was taken from a human donor in a cohort sampled during active COVID-19. This chain connects TRBV6-5 to TRBJ1-2, with no clear D. The sequenced material came from peripheral blood. The chain's CDR3 is CASSLTGYGYTF. DNA for the CDR3: TGTGCCAGCAGTTTGACGGGATATGGCTACACCTTC.